This T cell receptor (beta chain) was captured by sequencing in a study of beta chain features in type 1 diabetes. The investigators reverse transcribed all of the isolated RNA, so they sequenced expressed TCRB transcripts. The protocol was immunoSEQ multiplex PCR, while the TCRdb copy is restricted to in-frame clones and leaves out a portion. Here the sample spans some 410,000 clones, around 10% being singletons. The clonotype comes from a woman between 18 and 29 years old in good health. Sequencing used naive CD4+ T cells from blood.

The CDR3 reads CASSGRGLKGGYEQYF. The CDR3 nucleotides read TGTGCCAGCTCCGGTCGGGGCCTCAAAGGTGGCTACGAGCAGTACTTC. This chain uses TRBV28 with TRBJ2-7, with D tentatively TRBD1 or TRBD2 (5 bases each). The germline V gene encodes CDR1 MDHEN and CDR2 SYDVKM. V was cut by 8 bases and J by 3 bases, with 23 bases left in between. The CDR3 spans 16 residues.